What follows describes a single TCR beta chain. As yet, its antigen is unknown. The CDR3 totals 17 residues. The V and J ends lost 4 bases and 5 bases respectively, with 23 bases between them. Germline CDR1 reads MGHRA; CDR2 reads YSYEKL. This entry belongs to a study of T cell responses to AZD1222 COVID-19 vaccine. Study-level results: Sampled repertoires all dated from after the peak T cell response. Increases in Spike-specific TCR breadth and depth were seen after two AZD1222 doses.

The protocol was immunoSEQ multiplex PCR, while the TCRdb copy is restricted to in-frame clones and leaves out a portion. The table includes tens of thousands of clones, 70% to 90% detected once. This clonotype was obtained from an adult who received the AZD1222 COVID-19 vaccine. The sample consisted of peripheral blood, taken 28 days after the second AZD1222 dose. The V gene is TRBV4-1, the J gene TRBJ1-1; possible D gene TRBD1, 6 bases. The DNA for the CDR3 is TGCGCCAGCAGCCGAGGGCTTTTACAGGGATCTAAAACTGAAGCTTTCTTT. Translated, it gives CASSRGLLQGSKTEAFF.